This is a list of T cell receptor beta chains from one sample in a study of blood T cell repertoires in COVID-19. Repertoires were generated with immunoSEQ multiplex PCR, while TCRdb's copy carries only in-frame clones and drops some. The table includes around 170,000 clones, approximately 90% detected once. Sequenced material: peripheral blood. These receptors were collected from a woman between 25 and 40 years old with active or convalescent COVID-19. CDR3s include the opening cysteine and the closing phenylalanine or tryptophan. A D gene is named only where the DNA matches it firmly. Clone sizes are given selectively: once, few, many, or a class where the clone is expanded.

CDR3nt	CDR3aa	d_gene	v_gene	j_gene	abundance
TGTGCCAGCAGTGACCCCAGGGCCACGAACACTGAAGCTTTCTTT	CASSDPRATNTEAFF	NA	TRBV2	TRBJ1-1	NA
TGTGCCAGCAGCTTAGCCCCAACAGGGGGATGGAACACTGAAGCTTTCTTT	CASSLAPTGGWNTEAFF	TRBD1	TRBV7-9	TRBJ1-1	NA
TGTGCCAGCAGGAGGGGGACCGGGGAGCTGTTTTTT	CASRRGTGELFF	NA	TRBV28	TRBJ2-2	NA
TGTGCCAGCAAACCAGAATTGGTCGCTGAAGCTTTCTTT	CASKPELVAEAFF	NA	TRBV6-5	TRBJ1-1	NA
TGTGCCAGTAGCAACACAGATACGCAGTATTTT	CASSNTDTQYF	NA	TRBV19	TRBJ2-3	NA
TGCGCCAGCAGCTCAGCCCCCTTGGGGGGTGGTGAAAAACTGTTTTTT	CASSSAPLGGGEKLFF	NA	TRBV5-1	TRBJ1-4	NA
TGCGCCAGCAGGTCACTCGTGGGGCCGAACACTGAAGCTTTCTTT	CASRSLVGPNTEAFF	NA	TRBV5-1	TRBJ1-1	NA
TGTGCCAGCAGCCAAGTGAGGATTGGTCCCTACGAGCAGTACTTC	CASSQVRIGPYEQYF	NA	TRBV3-1/TRBV3-2	TRBJ2-7	NA
TGTGCCAGCAGTTACTCAACAGGGGGTCGAGGCTACACCTTC	CASSYSTGGRGYTF	TRBD1	TRBV6-6	TRBJ1-2	NA
TGCGCCAGCAGCTTGTTTGCGGGACAGGGGAACGAGCAGTACTTC	CASSLFAGQGNEQYF	TRBD1	TRBV5-1	TRBJ2-7	NA
TGTGCCAGCAGTTACAGCCCGAACACTGAAGCTTTCTTT	CASSYSPNTEAFF	NA	TRBV2	TRBJ1-1	once
TGTGCCATCAGGGAAACAGGGAACTATGGCTACACCTTC	CAIRETGNYGYTF	NA	TRBV10-3	TRBJ1-2	NA
TGTGCCAGCAGCTTACAAGGGGGTGACACCGGGGAGCTGTTTTTT	CASSLQGGDTGELFF	NA	TRBV11-3	TRBJ2-2	NA